What follows are 11 T cell receptor beta chains derived from one specimen sequenced in a study of molecular identifiers for immune sequencing clone quantification. Via MiXCR, TCRdb re-called the PCR reads, giving one row per CDR3 protein. The sample contains roughly 100,000 distinct CDR3 sequences, 35% of which appear only once. The sequenced sample was naive CD8+ T cells from blood, with Jurkat cell RNA spiked in. Sample subset: FACS-sorted CD8+CD4-CCR7+CD45RA+ naive T cells. These receptors came from a human donor in good health. Some libraries in this study had Jurkat cell RNA spiked in.

This clonotype has a handful of counts. The chain carries TRBV5-4 and TRBJ2-5, with 7 bases matching TRBD1. The CDR3 sequence is 13 residues long. Germline V lookup: CDR1 SGHNT, CDR2 YYREEE (reference sequence). Trimming took 4 bases from V and 4 from J; bases not matched to a gene: 4. The CDR3 DNA reads as TGTGCCAGCAGCGCGACAGGGTTAGAGACCCAGTACTTC. It yields the protein CASSATGLETQYF.

This rearrangement joins TRBV12-3 or TRBV12-4 to TRBJ1-1; D gene unclear. This CDR3 is 11 amino acids long. The ends were cut back, 7 bases at V and 1 base at J, with 4 bases in the middle. The CDR3 loop is CASIRNTEAFF. For the CDR3, the DNA is TGTGCCAGCATCCGGAACACTGAAGCTTTCTTT.

V and J are TRBV14 and TRBJ2-7; maybe TRBD2 (6 bases). V was cut by 1 base and J by 3 bases, with 13 bases left in between. Germline assignment: CDR1 SGHDN and CDR2 FVKESK. The length of the CDR3 is 15 residues. In DNA form, the CDR3 reads TGTGCCAGCAGCCAAGGGCATACGGGGGACTACGAGCAGTACTTC. It translates to CASSQGHTGDYEQYF.

This clonotype showed up just a few times. The chain recombines TRBV2 with TRBJ2-5; D ambiguous. Germline lookup yields CDR1 SNHLY and CDR2 FYNNEI. Trimming cost V 8 bases and J 5 bases, with 15 bases left between them. The CDR3 has 13 amino acids. CDR3 sequence reads: CASEMGMGETQYF. For the CDR3, the DNA is TGTGCCAGCGAGATGGGGATGGGGGAGACCCAGTACTTC.

This clonotype was counted ten times or more. The chain recombines TRBV29-1 with TRBJ1-1; D is unresolved. V lost 7 bases to trimming and J lost 2 bases, with 5 bases between them. The length of the CDR3 is 10 residues. Germline CDR1 SQVTM, CDR2 ANQGSEA. The CDR3 loop reads CSAINTEAFF. CDR3 in DNA: TGCAGCGCTATTAACACTGAAGCTTTCTTT.

In its sample, this clonotype was seen many times. This chain joins TRBV27 and TRBJ2-3; D gene ambiguous. Per germline, CDR1 MNHEY and CDR2 SMNVEV (reference sequence). The V end was cut by 5 bases, the J end by 2 bases, with 11 bases between. This CDR3 spans 14 amino acids. The CDR3 region is CASSPFTSTDTQYF. CDR3 in DNA: TGTGCCAGCAGTCCATTCACGTCCACAGATACGCAGTATTTT.

This clonotype has more than one count but fewer than ten. V is TRBV7-9 and J is TRBJ2-4; TRBD1 agrees at 8 bases. Losses at the gene ends were 4 bases for V and 7 bases for J; bases not matched to a gene: 15. CDR3 length: 17 amino acids. Germline V gives CDR1 SEHNR, CDR2 FQNEAQ (reference sequence). CDR3 bases: TGTGCCAGCAGCTCCTCGTGGACAGGGTTGAGACGTAACATTCAGTACTTC. Its translation: CASSSSWTGLRRNIQYF.

This clonotype was recorded a few times. The chain combines TRBV19 with TRBJ1-2; possibly TRBD1 for D (5 bases). This CDR3 is built from 12 residues. V lost 5 bases to trimming and J lost 10 bases, with 14 bases between them. Germline CDR1 LNHDA, CDR2 SQIVND (reference sequence). The CDR3 bases are TGTGCCAGTAGTGCGGGGCCTTCCTACTACACCTTC. It is translated as CASSAGPSYYTF.

The sample holds a few counts of this clonotype. Possible read error: a much larger clone is one base away. J is TRBJ1-1 and V is TRBV7-9; D call uncertain. Germline values: CDR1 SEHNR, CDR2 FQNEAQ (reference sequence). Trimming pared 8 bases from V and 6 bases from J, leaving 13 bases between. The CDR3 runs to 12 residues. CDR3 in DNA: TGTGCCAGCGCTTCCCTGGGCTCTGAAGCTTTCTTT. This gives the protein CASASLGSEAFF.

Comment on this clonotype: A much larger clone is a single base away; this may be a read error. The genes are TRBV4-3 and TRBJ2-7; D uncertain. The germline CDR1 and CDR2 sequences are LGHNA and YSLEER. This CDR3 is built from 14 residues. Here the CDR3 reads CASRQDPGSYEQYF. The CDR3 DNA follows: TGCGCCAGCCGCCAAGATCCCGGCTCCTACGAGCAGTACTTC.

The rearrangement links TRBV10-3 to TRBJ2-5, with 7 bases aligning to TRBD1. Germline CDR1 is ENHRY and CDR2 is SYGVKD. The length of the CDR3 is 14 residues. Trimming cost V 7 bases and J 4 bases; bases outside gene matches: 9. In DNA, the CDR3 is TGTGCCATCAAACAAACAGGGGTCCGAGAGACCCAGTACTTC. Encoded protein: CAIKQTGVRETQYF.